Reported below is one T cell receptor beta chain. Orbital computed tomography and thyroid ultrasound, together with serum TRAb and thyroxine and clinical symptoms, were used for diagnoses. This sample is part of a study of T cells in Graves' hyperthyroidism and ophthalmopathy. RNA transcripts served as the template for amplifying TCR beta CDR3 regions. The study used the HTBI primer set for a first-round RT-PCR of the TCR CDR3. MiXCR was run by TCRdb on the multiplex PCR reads, yielding one entry per CDR3 protein. The table shows about half a million distinct CDR3 sequences, with approximately 22% occurring only once. CDR3 length: 15 residues. Trimming left V 3 bases short and J 4 bases short, with 13 bases between. Germline V lookup: CDR1 LNHDA, CDR2 SQIVND (reference sequence).

The receptor was derived from a woman in her 70s with Graves' ophthalmopathy. This sequence joins TRBV19 and TRBJ2-1; no clear D gene. The sample comprised blood. The CDR3, as DNA: TGTGCCAGTAGTATGGCTGTTGGCCTATACAATGAGCAGTTCTTC. Translation gives CASSMAVGLYNEQFF.